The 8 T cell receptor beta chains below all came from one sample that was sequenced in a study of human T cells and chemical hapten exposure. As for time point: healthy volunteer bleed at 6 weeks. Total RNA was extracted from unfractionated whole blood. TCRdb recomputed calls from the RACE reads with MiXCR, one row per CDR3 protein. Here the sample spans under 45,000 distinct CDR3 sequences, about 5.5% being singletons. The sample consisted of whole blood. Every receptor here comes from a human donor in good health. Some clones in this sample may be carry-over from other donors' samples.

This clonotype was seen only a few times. This CDR3 reads CASSADRVMMNEQFF. DNA for the CDR3: TGTGCCAGCAGCGCCGACAGGGTAATGATGAATGAGCAGTTCTTC. The chain carries TRBV7-2 and TRBJ2-1; 7 nucleotides match TRBD1. Germline CDR1 is SGHTA and CDR2 is FQGNSA. This CDR3 is 15 amino acids long. The trim removed 5 bases at V and 7 bases at J, leaving 11 bases unmatched. The variable domain in full, with the rest retrieved from reference TRBV7-2 and TRBJ2-1, is GAGVSQSPSNKVTEKGKDVELRCDPISGHTALYWYRQSLGQGLEFLIYFQGNSAPDKSGLPSDRFSAERTGGSVSTLTIQRTQQEDSAVYLCASSADRVMMNEQFFGPGTRLTVL.

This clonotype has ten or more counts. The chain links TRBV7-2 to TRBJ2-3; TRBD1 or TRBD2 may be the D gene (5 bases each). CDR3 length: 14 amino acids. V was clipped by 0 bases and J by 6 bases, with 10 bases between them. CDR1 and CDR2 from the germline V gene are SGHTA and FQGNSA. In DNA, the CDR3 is TGTGCCAGCAGCTTAGCTTGGGGGTCGGATACGCAGTATTTT. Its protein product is CASSLAWGSDTQYF. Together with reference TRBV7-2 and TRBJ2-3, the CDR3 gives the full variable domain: GAGVSQSPSNKVTEKGKDVELRCDPISGHTALYWYRQSLGQGLEFLIYFQGNSAPDKSGLPSDRFSAERTGGSVSTLTIQRTQQEDSAVYLCASSLAWGSDTQYFGPGTRLTVL.

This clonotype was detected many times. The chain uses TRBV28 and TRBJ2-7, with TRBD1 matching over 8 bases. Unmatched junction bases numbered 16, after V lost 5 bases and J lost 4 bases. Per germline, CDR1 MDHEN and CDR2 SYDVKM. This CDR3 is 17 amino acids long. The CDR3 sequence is CASSLPITGTGDYEQYF. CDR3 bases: TGTGCCAGCAGTCTACCCATAACCGGGACAGGAGATTACGAGCAGTACTTC.

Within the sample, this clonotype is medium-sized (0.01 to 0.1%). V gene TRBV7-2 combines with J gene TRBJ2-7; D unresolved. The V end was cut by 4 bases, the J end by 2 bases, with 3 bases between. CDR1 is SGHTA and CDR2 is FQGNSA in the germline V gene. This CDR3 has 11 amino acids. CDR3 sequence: CASSSAYEQYF. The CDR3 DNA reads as TGTGCCAGCAGCTCTGCCTACGAGCAGTACTTC.

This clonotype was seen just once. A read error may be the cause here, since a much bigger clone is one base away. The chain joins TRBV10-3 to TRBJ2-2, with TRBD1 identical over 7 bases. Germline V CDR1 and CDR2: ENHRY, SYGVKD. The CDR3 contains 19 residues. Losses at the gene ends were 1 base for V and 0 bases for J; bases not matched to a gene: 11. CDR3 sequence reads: CAISELRDSHLPNTGELFF. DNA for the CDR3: TGTGCCATCAGTGAGTTAAGGGACAGCCATCTCCCGAACACCGGGGAGCTGTTTTTT.

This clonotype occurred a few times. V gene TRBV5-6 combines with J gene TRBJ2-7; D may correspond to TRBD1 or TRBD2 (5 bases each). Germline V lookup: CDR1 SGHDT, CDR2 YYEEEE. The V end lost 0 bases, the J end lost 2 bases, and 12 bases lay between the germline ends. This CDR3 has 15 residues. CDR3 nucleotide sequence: TGTGCCAGCAGCTTGGCCGGTGGGGGTCCCTACGAGCAGTACTTC. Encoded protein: CASSLAGGGPYEQYF.

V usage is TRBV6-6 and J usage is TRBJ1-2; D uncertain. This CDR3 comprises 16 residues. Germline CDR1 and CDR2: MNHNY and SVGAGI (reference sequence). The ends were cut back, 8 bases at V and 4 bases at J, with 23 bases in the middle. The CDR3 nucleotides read TGTGCCAGCCGACTATCCCCATTAGTGTCAACCTATGGCTACACCTTC. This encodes CASRLSPLVSTYGYTF.

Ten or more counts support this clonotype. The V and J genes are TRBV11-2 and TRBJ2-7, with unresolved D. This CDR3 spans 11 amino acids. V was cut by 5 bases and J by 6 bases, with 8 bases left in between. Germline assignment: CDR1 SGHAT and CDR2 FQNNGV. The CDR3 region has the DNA TGTGCCAGCAGCCCTAGTCTCGAGCAGTACTTC. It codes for CASSPSLEQYF.